Below, 25 T cell receptor beta chains from the same sample are listed, as sequenced in a study of graft-versus-host responses after intestinal transplantation. These TCRs are of unknown antigen specificity. Data came from immunoSEQ multiplex PCR; TCRdb stores just in-frame clones and leaves some out. The sample includes just under 85,000 clones, approximately 90% seen only once; the top ten take 6.5% to 8.5%. This material consisted of unstimulated CD8+ T cells sorted from spleen or lymph node cells, taken before transplant. The receptors come from a human donor who was the organ donor for an intestinal transplant.

V gene TRBV7-9 combines with J gene TRBJ1-1; D is undetermined. The CDR3 has 12 amino acids. With 4 bases removed from V and 7 bases from J, the gap between germline ends came to 10 bases. In germline, CDR1 is SEHNR, CDR2 FQNEAQ (reference sequence). The CDR3 DNA reads TGTGCCAGCAGCTCTTTGGAAGGTGAAGCTTTCTTT. Its translation is CASSSLEGEAFF.

CDR3 protein: CASSQGYTGNTEAFF. The CDR3, as DNA: TGCGCCAGCAGCCAAGGGTACACAGGGAACACTGAAGCTTTCTTT. The genes are TRBV4-1 and TRBJ1-1, with D possibly being TRBD1 (5 bases). Germline V gene data show CDR1 as MGHRA and CDR2 as YSYEKL. With 1 base removed from V and 1 base from J, the gap between germline ends came to 10 bases. There are 15 residues in the CDR3.

The V and J genes are TRBV5-4 and TRBJ1-6; D is undetermined. The V and J ends lost 1 base and 9 bases respectively, with 14 bases between them. Germline lookup yields CDR1 SGHNT and CDR2 YYREEE (reference sequence). The length of the CDR3 is 15 residues. The CDR3 spells CASSLLPGNGSPLHF. The CDR3 nucleotides are TGTGCCAGCAGCTTGCTGCCCGGGAACGGTTCACCCCTCCACTTT.

The chain joins TRBV16 to TRBJ1-1; 8 nucleotides line up with TRBD1. The trim removed 4 bases at V and 5 bases at J, leaving 12 bases unmatched. Per germline, CDR1 KGHSY and CDR2 FQNENV. This CDR3 comprises 16 residues. The CDR3 is CASSPRQGRIGTEAFF. In DNA form, the CDR3 reads TGTGCCAGCAGCCCCAGACAGGGGCGTATTGGAACTGAAGCTTTCTTT.

The CDR3 bases are TGTGCCAGCAGCTTAGAGGGCCCCTACGAGCAGTACTTC. Amino acid sequence: CASSLEGPYEQYF. The chain joins TRBV7-9 to TRBJ2-7; D is ambiguous. CDR3 length: 13 amino acids. V was trimmed by 1 base and J by 2 bases, leaving 6 bases between them. Germline CDR1 SEHNR, CDR2 FQNEAQ (reference sequence).

V gene TRBV27 combines with J gene TRBJ2-3; 7 bases fit TRBD2. J gave up 2 bases and V 3 bases, and 5 bases lay outside the gene matches. CDR3 length: 15 residues. The germline V gene encodes CDR1 MNHEY and CDR2 SMNVEV (reference sequence). The CDR3 bases are TGTGCCAGCAGTTTTATCAGCGGGATCACAGATACGCAGTATTTT. It is translated as CASSFISGITDTQYF.

This chain connects TRBV29-1 to TRBJ2-3; D is unclear. Trimming left V 4 bases short and J 2 bases short, with 16 bases between. Germline V gene lookup returns CDR1 SQVTM and CDR2 ANQGSEA. This CDR3 has 15 residues. CDR3 DNA: TGCAGCGTTGTGCTCCGGGCCCGACCCACAGATACGCAGTATTTT. Its translation is CSVVLRARPTDTQYF.

The chain uses TRBV7-9 and TRBJ2-1; D is perhaps TRBD1 (6 bases). This CDR3 is 14 amino acids long. The V end was cut by 1 base, the J end by 6 bases, with 10 bases between. CDR1 SEHNR and CDR2 FQNEAQ come from the germline V gene (reference sequence). The CDR3 loop reads CASSLVYRANEQFF. In DNA, the CDR3 is TGTGCCAGCAGCTTAGTTTACAGGGCCAATGAGCAGTTCTTC.

The chain links TRBV28 to TRBJ2-2; D might be TRBD1 (5 bases). The CDR3 sequence is 13 residues long. Germline loops: CDR1 MDHEN, CDR2 SYDVKM. Trimming removed 7 bases at V and 6 bases at J, with 12 bases between. CDR3 region: CASNGAPSGELFF. The CDR3 bases are TGTGCCAGCAATGGGGCCCCTTCCGGGGAGCTGTTTTTT.

The chain carries TRBV28 and TRBJ2-4; the D is unclear. This CDR3 is 18 amino acids long. Looked up from germline, CDR1 is MDHEN and CDR2 is SYDVKM. V lost 3 bases, J lost 1 base, and 19 bases lay in between. In DNA form, the CDR3 reads TGTGCCAGCAGTTTGGCAGTCAAACGGCGGATGGCCAAAAACATTCAGTACTTC. Protein: CASSLAVKRRMAKNIQYF. The full variable domain, its missing parts supplied by reference TRBV28 and TRBJ2-4, is DVKVTQSSRYLVKRTGEKVFLECVQDMDHENMFWYRQDPGLGLRLIYFSYDVKMKEKGDIPEGYSVSREKKERFSLILESASTNQTSMYLCASSLAVKRRMAKNIQYFGAGTRLSVL.

The V and J genes are TRBV6-1 and TRBJ2-5; 13 bases fit TRBD2. Germline V gene lookup returns CDR1 MNHNS and CDR2 SASEGT. V was pared by 4 bases and J by 5 bases, with 13 bases of the junction left unmatched. There are 18 residues in the CDR3. Here the CDR3 reads CASSVIWTSGSNRETQYF. The DNA for the CDR3 is TGTGCCAGCAGTGTGATTTGGACTAGCGGGAGTAATAGGGAGACCCAGTACTTC.

V and J are TRBV4-2 and TRBJ2-2; the match to TRBD2 covers 11 bases. This CDR3 has 18 residues. With V trimmed by 1 base and J by 4 bases, 8 bases remained unmatched. Germline values: CDR1 LGHNA, CDR2 YNFKEQ. The CDR3 region has the DNA TGTGCCAGCAGCCAAGGTCTCCCAGGGACTAGCGGCACCGGGGAGCTGTTTTTT. It encodes CASSQGLPGTSGTGELFF.

V usage is TRBV6-5 and J usage is TRBJ2-7; perhaps TRBD2 as D (5 bases). Trimming cost V 2 bases and J 5 bases, with 10 bases left between them. Germline V CDR1 and CDR2: MNHEY, SVGAGI. The CDR3 sequence is 13 residues long. CDR3 coding DNA: TGTGCCAGCAGTTACGGGGATAGCGACGAGCAGTACTTC. It translates to CASSYGDSDEQYF.

This chain connects TRBV10-1 to TRBJ1-4, with 9 bases that match TRBD1. CDR1 and CDR2 (germline): WNHNN, SYGVQD (reference sequence). This CDR3 has 16 amino acids. V was clipped by 2 bases and J by 12 bases; unmatched bases: 13. Here the CDR3 reads CASSEPTGQGLSQLFF. CDR3 nucleotides: TGCGCCAGCAGTGAGCCGACGGGACAGGGCCTATCCCAACTGTTTTTT.

This chain joins TRBV19 and TRBJ2-7; TRBD1 or TRBD2 may be the D gene (5 bases each). Germline lookup yields CDR1 LNHDA and CDR2 SQIVND (reference sequence). This CDR3 comprises 15 residues. Trimming took off 1 base at V and 7 bases at J, with 17 bases between the two ends. CDR3 bases: TGTGCCAGTAGTATAGGTATGGGACCCATGGGGGAGCAGTACTTC. Amino acid sequence: CASSIGMGPMGEQYF.

This chain connects TRBV6-6 to TRBJ1-1; TRBD1 matches 8 bases. V gave up 6 bases and J gave up 4 bases; unmatched junction bases: 4. CDR1 and CDR2 from the germline V gene are MNHNY and SVGAGI (reference sequence). CDR3 size: 13 residues. CDR3 nucleotides: TGTGCCAGCAGCCAGGGGGCCGGCACTGAAGCTTTCTTT. This codes for CASSQGAGTEAFF.

The CDR3 region has the DNA TGTGCCAGCAGCCACCTTCTGTCCCCGAACACTGAAGCTTTCTTT. Amino acid sequence: CASSHLLSPNTEAFF. J is TRBJ1-1 and V is TRBV4-2; no firm D call. Germline CDR1 reads LGHNA; CDR2 reads YNFKEQ. The length of the CDR3 is 15 residues. Trimming stripped 3 bases from V and 1 base from J, with 12 bases between.

The V and J genes are TRBV27 and TRBJ2-7; 9 bases align to TRBD1. This CDR3 has 13 residues. Trimming cost V 3 bases and J 6 bases; bases outside gene matches: 3. Germline V CDR1 and CDR2: MNHEY, SMNVEV (reference sequence). CDR3 coding DNA: TGTGCCAGCAGTTTCGGGGGACAGGGCGAGCAGTACTTC. Protein product: CASSFGGQGEQYF.

This sequence joins TRBV11-3 and TRBJ2-1; D is undetermined. CDR1 is SGHNT, CDR2 YENEEA, per germline. This CDR3 spans 16 amino acids. V gave up 0 bases and J gave up 2 bases, with 11 bases separating them. DNA of the CDR3: TGTGCCAGCAGCTTAGATGGATCTGGGACCTACAATGAGCAGTTCTTC. It is translated as CASSLDGSGTYNEQFF.

The rearrangement uses TRBV13 and TRBJ2-2; 7 positions agree with TRBD1. This CDR3 is built from 14 residues. Trimming took 8 bases from V and 1 from J; bases not matched to a gene: 4. Germline CDR1 is PRHDT and CDR2 is FYEKMQ (reference sequence). The CDR3 DNA follows: TGTGCCAGCGGGGACAGACGGAACACCGGGGAGCTGTTTTTT. Amino acids: CASGDRRNTGELFF.

This clone was counted between two and nine times. J is TRBJ1-1 and V is TRBV11-2; D is uncertain. The germline gives CDR1 SGHAT, CDR2 FQNNGV. V was clipped by 1 base and J by 3 bases, with 3 bases between them. CDR3 length equals 12 residues. CDR3 coding DNA: TGTGCCAGCAGCTTAGCCTACACTGAAGCTTTCTTT. Protein product: CASSLAYTEAFF. The full variable domain, in which reference TRBV11-2 and TRBJ1-1 provide the parts outside the CDR3, is EAGVAQSPRYKIIEKRQSVAFWCNPISGHATLYWYQQILGQGPKLLIQFQNNGVVDDSQLPKDRFSAERLKGVDSTLKIQPAKLEDSAVYLCASSLAYTEAFFGQGTRLTVV.

The chain joins TRBV10-3 to TRBJ1-2, with D unresolved. The CDR3 sequence is 14 residues long. The germline gives CDR1 ENHRY, CDR2 SYGVKD. V dropped 4 bases and J dropped 4 bases, with 13 bases sitting between them. CDR3 region: CAISGGRRSYGYTF. The CDR3 bases are TGTGCCATCAGTGGTGGCCGTAGAAGCTATGGCTACACCTTC.

This sequence joins TRBV7-9 and TRBJ2-7; no clear D. V was trimmed by 8 bases and J by 0 bases, leaving 8 bases between them. Germline V CDR1 and CDR2: SEHNR, FQNEAQ (reference sequence). CDR3 length equals 12 residues. The CDR3 is CASGYSSYEQYF. CDR3 DNA sequence: TGTGCCAGCGGCTATAGCTCCTACGAGCAGTACTTC.

J is TRBJ2-7 and V is TRBV28; the match to TRBD2 covers 11 bases. The germline gives CDR1 MDHEN, CDR2 SYDVKM. Trimming removed 3 bases from V and 3 bases from J; junction bases left unmatched: 7. The CDR3 contains 16 residues. CDR3 DNA sequence: TGTGCCAGCAGTTTGGGTGCTAGCGGGGGGTTCTACGAGCAGTACTTC. Translated, it gives CASSLGASGGFYEQYF.

This chain connects TRBV30 to TRBJ1-3; D is ambiguous. The CDR3 covers 16 residues. Germline loops: CDR1 GTSNPN, CDR2 SVGIG (reference sequence). V was shortened by 2 bases and J by 2 bases, with 16 bases between the two germline ends. The CDR3 loop reads CAWSPILGFPGNTIYF. The CDR3 DNA follows: TGTGCCTGGAGTCCCATTTTGGGCTTCCCTGGAAACACCATATATTTT.